This TCR beta chain stems from a study of cytomegalovirus exposure and HLA in healthy donors (dated 2017 in TCRdb). Study-wide context: An earlier analysis of 587 of the donors reported approximately 300 Gb of sequence data and roughly 110 million unique TCR beta sequences from some 180 million T cells. Roughly 300 gigabases of sequencing data and approximately 85 million unique TCR sequences were included in an early release covering several hundred HLA-typed donors. The genetic ancestry cluster associated with self-reported Caucasian donors included around four fifths of the approximately 410 genotyped donors. The study aimed to test whether cataloging public T cell receptors could reveal signatures of past pathogen exposure. The study profiled the T cell repertoires of hundreds of subjects by immunosequencing and related them to cytomegalovirus serostatus. A separate validation cohort of 90 to 150 different subjects was used in addition to the approximately 700-subject first cohort. To predict cytomegalovirus infection status, the study combined high-throughput TCR immunosequencing, statistical association of individual TCRs with disease status, and machine learning. In a later analysis, previously published TCR beta repertoires from 670 or so donors were re-analyzed and high-resolution HLA genotyping was added so that TCR occurrence patterns could be studied. Rather than using new phenotypic data, the later analysis identified candidate immune exposures from TCR beta sequences and from how often those sequences occurred across donors. An earlier analysis of approximately 580 of the donors used high-throughput TCR beta sequencing to judge whether each TCR beta V gene segment behaved as functional or pseudogenic. Donor age, sex, ethnicity and CMV serostatus were compiled alongside the repertoire data. Genome-wide SNP genotypes for about 65% of the roughly 700 donors were used in a later genetic analysis, which treated that subset as a discovery cohort. All discovery cohort repertoires had been generated using a single sequencing platform. Both class I and class II loci were covered by HLA typing, at four-digit resolution. Typing coverage varied by locus: about 629-640 donors for A, B, C, DRB1 and DQB1; some 520 for DQA1; approximately 570 for DPA1; about 450 for DPB1. A handful of DR-DQ haplotypes were treated as single units for association and clustering because of strong linkage in the cohort. Across 398 genotyped donors of the cohort, an average of about 240,000 unique TCR beta nucleotide sequences per donor were sequenced, and roughly 17% of those sequences were non-productive. The investigation overall reported the following: In vitro tests confirmed that a few of the cytomegalovirus-associated TCR beta chains recognize cytomegalovirus antigens. In a later genetic analysis, a missense DCLRE1C variant was associated with V-gene and J-gene trimming of TCR beta chains, and the association was replicated in an independent cohort. The sequencing pipeline was judged likely to have produced a cluster of highly shared sequence variants as a technical artifact. The authors suggested that the approach could potentially be extended to other disease states and immunological phenotypes. In the study, around 150 TCR beta chains were listed as associated with cytomegalovirus. The classifier was reported to diagnose cytomegalovirus status with high specificity and sensitivity in both the original and validation cohorts. Most CMV-associated TCR beta chains appeared to be HLA-restricted in a later analysis, and the HLA associations seemed to be driven largely by CMV exposure. Most TCR sequences were observed very rarely across donors, whereas some public TCRs were present in many individuals. Immune exposure information for the cohort was limited to CMV serostatus. The earlier analysis of some 560 of the donors excluded roughly 16 rarely observed V segments, including chromosome 9 orphons, because counts were too low. Specific HLA alleles were associated with 16,951 TCR beta sequences at a false discovery rate of 0.05 in a later analysis. Presence/absence analyses assumed roughly uniform sequencing depth across donors, an assumption that may not hold. Because the 87-base-pair reads could not distinguish some IMGT-functional V segments, including TRBV6-2 and TRBV6-3, those segments were excluded. A later analysis found that TCR association rates varied across HLA loci, with DRB1 alleles showing the most associated TCRs and HLA-C alleles the fewest. A later analysis reported that several top co-occurrence clusters appeared linked to parvovirus B19, influenza, CMV and Epstein-Barr virus. Strong co-occurrence of HLA alleles, especially DR and DQ, made assigning TCR associations to individual alleles difficult. Only TCR beta chains were sequenced in this cohort, and the absence of alpha or paired-chain data limited detectable features. In an earlier analysis of more than 450 of the donors, most TCR beta V segments were observed in productive rearrangements about 90% or about 30% of the time, broadly matching IMGT annotations. Compared with the 666-donor mean, donors in an Asian-associated ancestry cluster had fewer N-insertions in productive TCRs, according to a later genetic analysis. A further reported finding was that TCR beta sequences accurately predicted the HLA-A and HLA-B alleles for most subjects in the first cohort. Correlated functional status among segregating V segments might be attributable to linkage disequilibrium, but an unknown experimental factor could not be ruled out. Compared with equally common non-associated chains, HLA-associated TCR beta chains in a later analysis were more clonally expanded and had lower generation probabilities. Because HLA typing was missing for some donors at each locus, association tests included only the typed subset.

From cysteine to phenylalanine, the CDR3 is 15 amino acids long. Only CDR3 DNA is held: 45 bases, read in frame from base 1. Cut back by 0 bases and 7 bases, the V and J ends lie 15 bases apart. Via the germline V gene, CDR1 is MGHRA and CDR2 YSYEKL. The cohort consisted of hundreds of healthy bone marrow donors. At the time of sampling, all cohort members were nominally healthy, though unrecorded immune exposures were likely present. The donor tested CMV seronegative and was one of the 352 seronegative cohort members. A peripheral blood sample was provided by each donor, and peripheral blood mononuclear cells were used for TCR beta sequencing. The Qiagen DNeasy Blood Extraction Kit was used to extract genomic DNA from the blood cell samples. Receptors were amplified or captured by the immunoSEQ multiplex PCR assay. The multiplex PCR relied on a mix of 60 forward primers for TCR Vbeta segments and 13 reverse primers for TCR Jbeta segments. Amplification of the CDR3 region of rearranged TCR beta genes was performed with a multiplex PCR assay on genomic DNA. The Illumina HiSeq System was used to sequence the amplified TCR beta libraries as 87-base-pair reads. Processing in the source paper ran as follows. In a later analysis, 80 million or so unique TCR beta chains were counted across the roughly 700 repertoires, and roughly 11 million of these chains were shared by at least two donors. Raw reads were error-corrected and collapsed into unique sequences with a nearest-neighbor algorithm that merged closely related sequences to remove PCR and sequencing errors. To assign V, D and J gene segments, CDR3 sequences were aligned to IMGT reference sequences. Each retained sequence needed at least a six-nucleotide match to both a V gene segment and a J gene segment. Rearrangements were called productive when the CDR3 lacked stop codons and stayed in frame with V and J; all others were non-productive. Following IMGT convention, CDR3 was defined as the stretch from the second conserved V-encoded cysteine up to the conserved J-encoded phenylalanine. Sequences without an unambiguous match to a single V gene segment were excluded from the earlier analysis of about 600 of the donors. An earlier analysis of approximately 590 of the donors called V segments functional above 56.7% productive rearrangements and segregating when the between-donor standard deviation exceeded 5%. A statistical classification framework was built for diagnosing cytomegalovirus status from the catalog of TCR beta chain sequences. In a later analysis, V and J genes were assigned by comparing TCR nucleotide sequences against IMGT/GENE-DB human TR gene sequences. A later analysis assigned CDR3 sequences and most-parsimonious VDJ recombination scenarios with the TCRdist pipeline. In a later analysis, every TCR beta chain was defined by the combination of its CDR3 amino acid sequence and its V-gene family, and reads without a unique V-gene family were dropped. To address suspected cross-contamination and a sequencing artifact, a later analysis removed a few hundred highly shared, low-generation-probability nucleotide sequences. For each public chain, a later analysis derived a clonal expansion index from normalized ranks of inferred template counts within each repertoire. In a later analysis, generation probabilities were computed with a VDJ recombination model fitted to out-of-frame rearrangements, and the resulting probabilities were checked against IGoR. Hypergeometric tests were used in a later analysis to score TCR-TCR, TCR-HLA and TCR-CMV co-occurrence, with a repertoire-size bias correction applied to the TCR pairs. A later analysis estimated false discovery rates by permuting HLA or CMV assignments 20 times. In a later analysis, co-occurring TCRs were grouped using DBSCAN, with TCRdist sequence similarity added in when clustering inside HLA-allele-positive subsets. Co-occurrence clustering excluded repertoires with fewer than 30,000 or more than 120,000 public chains, plus five with anomalous nucleotide sharing. Imported from immuneACCESS, the table was reduced by TCRdb to in-frame sequences with V and J called. These copies leave out some clones; in studies compared against another copy, an unresolved V gene accounts for under half, and the cause of the remainder is not known. V and J calls and clone size are copied from that table; D and trimming were computed from the DNA. The sample table shows more than 100,000 clones, and just under 80% are seen once. The top ten clones comprise approximately 1% of the sample.

Remarks on this clone: The antigen it recognizes is unknown. Per-nucleotide qualities are absent, and no much larger clonotype sits a single base away.

Sequencing used PBMCs. This sequence was found in a male donor in good health and CMV-seronegative. The chain uses TRBV4-1 and TRBJ2-5, with TRBD1 perhaps the D gene, on 5 matching bases. For the CDR3, the sequence is CASSQDMGQSGTQYF. The DNA reads TGCGCCAGCAGCCAAGATATGGGGCAGTCAGGGACCCAGTACTTC.